The clone carrying this TCR beta chain came up a few times. No antigen is known for it. The length of the CDR3 is 13 residues. The V end lost 7 bases, the J end lost 2 bases, and 12 bases lay between the germline ends. This record belongs to a study of human T cells and chemical hapten exposure. The wider study: Patch testing placed 0.01% DPC on the upper back, with readings at 6 days. Study conclusions and caveats: Patch test scores rose with PT1 expanded TCR counts, a positive correlation. Expanded TCRs showed more large CDR3 clusters than pre-sensitization or healthy control sets.

TCRdb reprocessed the RACE reads via MiXCR and lists one record per CDR3 protein. Of just over 95,000 distinct CDR3 sequences in the sample, 25% to 35% were seen once. Time point: patch test 3, about 24 weeks after DPC sensitization. Treatment specified: therapeutic diphenylcyclopropenone sensitization with weekly scalp DPC. The J gene is TRBJ2-7, the V gene TRBV12-3 or TRBV12-4; D remains ambiguous. The specimen comprised whole blood, sampled in connection with sensitization to the hapten diphenylcyclopropenone (DPC). The sequence came from a man aged 40-49 years with alopecia areata. Some clones in this sample may be carry-over from other donors' samples. The CDR3: CASKRGTTYEQYF. The CDR3 nucleotides are TGTGCCAGCAAAAGAGGTACCACCTACGAGCAGTACTTC.